The 9 T cell receptor beta chains given below trace back to one sample, sequenced in a study of blood T cell repertoires in COVID-19. This table comes from immunoSEQ multiplex PCR, and its TCRdb copy is limited to in-frame clones, with some not included. In the table there are just under 350,000 clones, 80% to 90% of which are singletons. The sequenced material came from peripheral blood. All receptors derive from a woman aged 45-65 years with COVID-19, enrolled during active disease.

The rearrangement joins TRBV10-3 to TRBJ2-3, with 8 bases lining up with TRBD2. V was clipped by 6 bases and J by 4 bases; unmatched bases: 6. This CDR3 contains 14 residues. CDR1 is ENHRY and CDR2 is SYGVKD in the germline V gene. The CDR3 nucleotides read TGTGCCATCAGAGGGACTAGACTATCAGATACGCAGTATTTT. Amino acid sequence: CAIRGTRLSDTQYF.

This clone is judged medium-sized (0.01 to 0.1%). The chain couples TRBV12-5 to TRBJ1-2, with 11 bases aligning to TRBD1. This CDR3 has 14 residues. Germline CDR1 is LGHNT and CDR2 is FRNRAP. J was trimmed by 8 bases and V by 1 base; bases with no gene match: 3. Here the CDR3 DNA reads TGTGCTAGTGGTTTGGGGGGACAGGGGGAAGGCTACACCTTC. Translated, it gives CASGLGGQGEGYTF.

The chain uses TRBV25-1 and TRBJ2-7; D is uncertain. V was cut by 3 bases and J by 0 bases, with 12 bases left in between. CDR1 is MGHDK, CDR2 SYGVNS, per germline. This CDR3 region has 15 residues. The CDR3 protein is CASSDPHLSSYEQYF. The CDR3 DNA reads as TGTGCCAGCAGTGACCCCCACCTGAGCTCCTACGAGCAGTACTTC.

This clone was observed a handful of times. This chain links TRBV14 with TRBJ2-2; a possible D gene is TRBD1 (6 bases). V was trimmed by 4 bases and J by 3 bases, leaving 9 bases between them. The CDR3 sequence is 14 residues long. Germline loops: CDR1 SGHDN, CDR2 FVKESK. The chain's CDR3 is CASSRDRYTGELFF. In DNA form, the CDR3 reads TGTGCCAGCAGCCGAGACAGGTACACCGGGGAGCTGTTTTTT. The whole variable domain, filled in from reference TRBV14 and TRBJ2-2, reads EAGVTQFPSHSVIEKGQTVTLRCDPISGHDNLYWYRRVMGKEIKFLLHFVKESKQDESGMPNNRFLAERTGGTYSTLKVQPAELEDSGVYFCASSRDRYTGELFFGEGSRLTVL.

V is TRBV2 and J is TRBJ1-6; D call uncertain. The CDR3 spans 13 residues. V gave up 6 bases and J gave up 9 bases, with 12 bases separating them. CDR1 SNHLY and CDR2 FYNNEI come from the germline V gene. The CDR3 loop reads CASRGTVGSPLHF. CDR3 in DNA: TGTGCCAGCAGAGGTACAGTTGGTTCACCCCTCCACTTT.

The rearrangement joins TRBV2 to TRBJ2-7, with D hard to call. The V gene's germline CDR1 is SNHLY and CDR2 FYNNEI. The CDR3 contains 14 residues. Trimming took 6 bases from V and 2 from J, leaving 14 bases between them. CDR3 loop: CASSRDLSTYEQYF. CDR3 sequence (DNA): TGTGCCAGCAGCCGAGATCTATCTACCTACGAGCAGTACTTC.

J is TRBJ1-1 and V is TRBV7-2, with D perhaps matching TRBD1 (6 bases). Between the trimmed V and J ends, which lost 1 base and 9 bases, there was a span of 12 bases. CDR1 and CDR2 (germline): SGHTA, FQGNSA. There are 13 residues in the CDR3. CDR3 region: CASSLGTGIKAFF. The CDR3 DNA sequence: TGTGCCAGCAGCTTAGGAACAGGGATAAAAGCTTTCTTT.

The V and J genes are TRBV24-1 and TRBJ1-2; D unclear. This CDR3 is built from 15 residues. Germline CDR1 reads KGHDR; CDR2 reads SFDVKD. Trimming took 4 bases from V and 0 from J, leaving 11 bases between them. CDR3: CATSDPGVANYGYTF. CDR3 DNA: TGTGCCACCAGTGACCCCGGGGTAGCTAACTATGGCTACACCTTC.

The rearrangement uses TRBV28 and TRBJ1-2, with D possibly being TRBD1 (5 bases). CDR1 and CDR2 (germline): MDHEN, SYDVKM. V lost 6 bases to trimming and J lost 2 bases, with 10 bases between them. CDR3 length equals 13 residues. CDR3 sequence: CASSRAANYGYTF. The DNA of the CDR3 is TGTGCCAGCAGCAGGGCGGCGAACTATGGCTACACCTTC.